The 31 T cell receptor beta chains given below trace back to one sample, sequenced in a study of blood T cell repertoires in COVID-19. Assay: immunoSEQ multiplex PCR; the TCRdb copy retains only in-frame clones and omits some. There are roughly 320,000 clones in the sample; 70% to 90% occur only once, and about 1.2% lies in the top ten. Sequencing used peripheral blood. The receptors shown here come from a man between 65 and 79 years old with acute or convalescent COVID-19.

In this sample, this clone turned up once. The chain uses TRBV5-8 and TRBJ2-3, with a weak D call TRBD2 (6 bases). This CDR3 contains 14 residues. Germline-derived CDR1 and CDR2 are SGHTS and YDEGEE. The germline V and J ends were trimmed by 0 bases and 6 bases, with 11 bases remaining between them. CDR3: CASSLGREPDTQYF. CDR3 nucleotides: TGTGCCAGCAGCTTGGGGAGGGAACCCGATACGCAGTATTTT.

This clone was picked up a small number of times. Other DNA sequences in the same sample also yield this CDR3. This rearrangement joins TRBV18 to TRBJ1-4; no clear D gene. Germline values: CDR1 KGHSH, CDR2 LQKENI. The CDR3 covers 14 residues. V lost 2 bases and J 3 bases, leaving 7 bases between the germline ends. CDR3 residues: CASSPGTANEKLFF. The DNA for the CDR3 is TGTGCCAGCTCACCAGGCACCGCTAATGAAAAACTGTTTTTT.

This rearrangement joins TRBV7-6 to TRBJ1-1; D remains ambiguous. CDR1 and CDR2 from the germline V gene are SGHVS and FNYEAQ. CDR3 length: 17 amino acids. V gave up 2 bases and J gave up 0 bases, with 16 bases separating them. The CDR3: CASSLSHPGAMNTEAFF. The CDR3 DNA follows: TGTGCCAGCAGCTTAAGTCATCCGGGAGCAATGAACACTGAAGCTTTCTTT. Together with reference TRBV7-6 and TRBJ1-1, the CDR3 gives the full variable domain: GAGVSQSPRYKVTKRGQDVALRCDPISGHVSLYWYRQALGQGPEFLTYFNYEAQQDKSGLPNDRFSAERPEGSISTLTIQRTEQRDSAMYRCASSLSHPGAMNTEAFFGQGTRLTVV.

The V gene is TRBV5-5, the J gene TRBJ2-4; D is uncertain. The CDR3 length is 13 residues. V lost 0 bases and J 2 bases, leaving 3 bases between the germline ends. The germline V gene encodes CDR1 SGHKS and CDR2 YYEKEE (reference sequence). CDR3 sequence reads: CASSLDSKNIQYF. DNA of the CDR3: TGTGCCAGCAGCTTGGACTCCAAAAACATTCAGTACTTC.

The V and J genes are TRBV24-1 and TRBJ1-5; possible D gene TRBD1, 5 bases. Per germline, CDR1 KGHDR and CDR2 SFDVKD. The CDR3 extends over 12 amino acids. Trimming took off 9 bases at V and 6 bases at J, with 11 bases between the two ends. The CDR3 nucleotides read TGTGCCACCTCTAGGGGAGGTCAGCCCCAGCATTTT. Amino acid sequence: CATSRGGQPQHF.

CDR3 nucleotides: TGCGCCAGCAGCTTGGCGGGGGTGAACGAGCAGTACTTC. It is translated as CASSLAGVNEQYF. This chain links TRBV5-1 with TRBJ2-7, with D perhaps TRBD2 (6 bases). V gave up 0 bases and J gave up 5 bases, with 9 bases separating them. The CDR3 has 13 residues. CDR1 and CDR2 (germline): SGHRS, YFSETQ.

This chain links TRBV4-3 with TRBJ2-5; TRBD2 aligns across 11 bases. The CDR3 is 20 residues long. Trimming removed 1 base from V and 1 base from J; junction bases left unmatched: 14. Germline CDR1 and CDR2: LGHNA and YSLEER. CDR3 nucleotides: TGCGCCAGCAGCCAAGCCGTAGTGTCAGGGCTAGCGGGAGGCCAAGAGACCCAGTACTTC. Translated: CASSQAVVSGLAGGQETQYF.

This clone was found a few times. The chain employs TRBV15 and TRBJ2-7; 12 bases fit TRBD2. J was trimmed by 5 bases and V by 3 bases; bases with no gene match: 11. Germline assignment: CDR1 LNHNV and CDR2 YYDKDF (reference sequence). The CDR3 has 17 amino acids. The CDR3 DNA reads as TGTGCCACCAGCAGGGGAAGACTAGCGGGGGATCTAAACGAGCAGTACTTC. This encodes CATSRGRLAGDLNEQYF.

The chain combines TRBV7-9 with TRBJ1-6; 7 bases are shared with TRBD1. Germline loops: CDR1 SEHNR, CDR2 FQNEAQ (reference sequence). The CDR3 spans 14 residues. The V gene end was trimmed by 5 bases and the J gene end by 7 bases; junction bases not matched to a gene: 5. CDR3 in DNA: TGTGCCAGCAGCCCAGGGACAGCCAATTCACCCCTCCACTTT. Amino acid sequence: CASSPGTANSPLHF.

The chain couples TRBV7-2 to TRBJ1-2, with D possibly TRBD1 on 6 matching bases. Germline V lookup: CDR1 SGHTA, CDR2 FQGNSA. CDR3 length: 14 residues. Trimming took off 5 bases at V and 4 bases at J, with 14 bases between the two ends. Here the CDR3 DNA reads TGTGCCAGCAGCCTACGGACAGACCTCTATGGCTACACCTTC. Protein sequence: CASSLRTDLYGYTF. Looking up the rest from reference TRBV7-2 and TRBJ1-2 gives the full variable domain: GAGVSQSPSNKVTEKGKDVELRCDPISGHTALYWYRQSLGQGLEFLIYFQGNSAPDKSGLPSDRFSAERTGGSVSTLTIQRTQQEDSAVYLCASSLRTDLYGYTFGSGTRLTVV.

The chain carries TRBV6-2 or TRBV6-3 and TRBJ2-7, with no clear D. The CDR3 sequence is 15 residues long. Germline-derived CDR1 and CDR2 are MNHEY and SVGEGT. Trimming removed 5 bases at V and 0 bases at J, with 14 bases between. The DNA of the CDR3 is TGTGCCAGCAGTCGTGACGGGTTCAGCTCCTACGAGCAGTACTTC. It yields the protein CASSRDGFSSYEQYF.

The chain employs TRBV3-1 (or the pseudogene TRBV3-2) and TRBJ2-5, with D possibly matching TRBD1 (6 bases). The CDR3 covers 16 residues. Germline assignment: CDR1 LGHDT and CDR2 YNNKEL (reference sequence). V dropped 0 bases and J dropped 4 bases, with 15 bases sitting between them. The CDR3 here is CASSQESRGRGETQYF. The CDR3 coding sequence is TGTGCCAGCAGCCAAGAATCAAGGGGGAGAGGAGAGACCCAGTACTTC.

The chain joins TRBV24-1 to TRBJ2-7; tentative D call: TRBD1 (6 bases). The CDR3 loop spans 13 amino acids. CDR1 KGHDR and CDR2 SFDVKD come from the germline V gene. V was shortened by 1 base and J by 5 bases, with 8 bases between the two germline ends. CDR3: CATSDFRDNEQYF. CDR3 sequence (DNA): TGTGCCACCAGTGATTTCCGGGACAACGAGCAGTACTTC.

The CDR3 coding sequence is TGTGCCACCAGCAGATCAGGGATGTATAATTCACCCCTCCACTTT. Protein sequence: CATSRSGMYNSPLHF. The chain is built from TRBV15 and TRBJ1-6, with D tentatively TRBD1 (5 bases). The CDR3 has 15 residues. CDR1 is LNHNV and CDR2 is YYDKDF in the germline V gene (reference sequence). V lost 2 bases to trimming and J lost 4 bases, with 9 bases between them.

This chain uses TRBV5-1 with TRBJ2-2; 8 bases map to TRBD1. V lost 0 bases and J lost 4; bases outside the gene matches: 2. CDR3 length: 15 residues. Germline CDR1 is SGHRS and CDR2 is YFSETQ. CDR3 residues: CASSLAQGATGELFF. DNA for the CDR3: TGCGCCAGCAGCTTGGCTCAGGGGGCCACCGGGGAGCTGTTTTTT.

This clone was seen a single time. This chain connects TRBV9 to TRBJ1-1; D possibly corresponds to TRBD1 (6 bases). Germline CDR1 is SGDLS and CDR2 is YYNGEE. This CDR3 comprises 14 residues. V lost 3 bases, J lost 3 bases, and 12 bases lay in between. CDR3 in DNA: TGTGCCAGCAGCGGGGGACAAGGGGACACTGAAGCTTTCTTT. It yields the protein CASSGGQGDTEAFF.

V gene TRBV5-1 combines with J gene TRBJ2-7; a possible D gene is TRBD2 (5 bases). Trimming removed 4 bases from V and 4 bases from J, with 18 bases in between. Germline V CDR1 and CDR2: SGHRS, YFSETQ. The CDR3 covers 15 residues. The DNA of the CDR3 is TGCGCCAGCAGCCTACTAGGTGATAGCAGGTACGAGCAGTACTTC. This translates into CASSLLGDSRYEQYF. Looking up the rest from reference TRBV5-1 and TRBJ2-7 gives the full variable domain: KAGVTQTPRYLIKTRGQQVTLSCSPISGHRSVSWYQQTPGQGLQFLFEYFSETQRNKGNFPGRFSGRQFSNSRSEMNVSTLELGDSALYLCASSLLGDSRYEQYFGPGTRLTVT.

The rearrangement uses TRBV9 and TRBJ2-3; TRBD2 is a possible D gene (6 bases). Germline CDR1 and CDR2: SGDLS and YYNGEE. The CDR3 contains 15 residues. Deletions cut 2 bases from V and 0 bases from J, with 10 bases between. CDR3 residues: CASSVRTTSTDTQYF. The CDR3 DNA reads as TGTGCCAGCAGCGTGAGGACTACTAGCACAGATACGCAGTATTTT.

This clone was counted between two and nine times. V gene TRBV6-6 combines with J gene TRBJ1-1; TRBD1 aligns across 7 bases. V shed 5 bases and J 0 bases; nucleotides not matched to a gene: 6. CDR3 length: 15 residues. Germline CDR1 is MNHNY and CDR2 is SVGAGI (reference sequence). The CDR3 here is CASSRGQTLNTEAFF. The CDR3, as DNA: TGTGCCAGCAGTCGGGGACAGACTTTGAACACTGAAGCTTTCTTT.

The rearrangement uses TRBV19 and TRBJ1-5; 10 bases agree with TRBD1. V trimming: 4 bases; J trimming: 11 bases; junction bases outside the gene matches: 14. Germline CDR1 reads LNHDA; CDR2 reads SQIVND (reference sequence). The CDR3 loop spans 16 amino acids. CDR3 coding DNA: TGTGCCAGTAGTAGATCCGGGACAGGGGCCCTCTTGGCCCAGCATTTT. Amino acid sequence: CASSRSGTGALLAQHF.

CDR3 region: CASSPSYTAGEQYF. CDR3 bases: TGTGCCAGCTCACCATCATACACCGCAGGCGAGCAGTACTTC. This chain joins TRBV18 and TRBJ2-7; D is undetermined. Germline assignment: CDR1 KGHSH and CDR2 LQKENI. The CDR3 runs to 14 residues. V was cut by 2 bases and J by 6 bases, with 14 bases left in between.

This clone was seen once. The chain carries TRBV9 and TRBJ1-3, with a weak D call TRBD1 (5 bases). The CDR3 sequence is 15 residues long. V was cut by 1 base and J by 4 bases, with 12 bases left in between. Germline CDR1 reads SGDLS; CDR2 reads YYNGEE. The CDR3 DNA reads as TGTGCCAGCAGCGTATCCTGGCAGGGAGGAAACACCATATATTTT. Its protein is CASSVSWQGGNTIYF. The complete variable domain, with remaining parts taken from reference TRBV9 and TRBJ1-3, reads DSGVTQTPKHLITATGQRVTLRCSPRSGDLSVYWYQQSLDQGLQFLIQYYNGEERAKGNILERFSAQQFPDLHSELNLSSLELGDSALYFCASSVSWQGGNTIYFGEGSWLTVV.

This chain connects TRBV28 to TRBJ1-2, with D maybe TRBD1 (5 bases). V lost 8 bases to trimming and J lost 7 bases, with 17 bases between them. The CDR3 runs 13 residues. Germline CDR1 reads MDHEN; CDR2 reads SYDVKM. The CDR3 region is CASAGREYSGYTF. The CDR3 DNA follows: TGTGCCAGCGCCGGCAGGGAATACTCTGGCTACACCTTC.

V usage is TRBV10-3 and J usage is TRBJ2-7, with a weak D call TRBD1 (6 bases). Germline V gene lookup returns CDR1 ENHRY and CDR2 SYGVKD. The CDR3 runs 14 residues. Trimming left V 6 bases short and J 2 bases short, with 14 bases between. The DNA of the CDR3 is TGTGCCATCAGGTCCGGGACAAATACCTACGAGCAGTACTTC. Translating it yields CAIRSGTNTYEQYF.

This clone has just a few counts. This sequence joins TRBV7-2 and TRBJ1-1; D possibly corresponds to TRBD1 (5 bases). The CDR3 is 15 residues long. In germline, CDR1 is SGHTA, CDR2 FQGNSA. V was clipped by 4 bases and J by 0 bases, with 12 bases between them. The CDR3 sequence: CASSSSDSMNTEAFF. Written as DNA, the CDR3 is TGTGCCAGCAGCTCTAGCGACAGTATGAACACTGAAGCTTTCTTT.

The chain uses TRBV12-3 or TRBV12-4 and TRBJ2-1; possible D gene TRBD2, 5 bases. V lost 6 bases and J lost 5, with 11 bases in between. The CDR3 covers 13 residues. CDR3 protein: CASRQAVHNEQFF. CDR3 nucleotides: TGTGCCAGCAGGCAAGCGGTCCACAATGAGCAGTTCTTC.

This chain uses TRBV6-5 with TRBJ2-5; 8 bases match TRBD2. Trimming at V came to 4 bases and at J to 7 bases, leaving 8 bases not matched to a gene. The V gene's germline CDR1 is MNHEY and CDR2 SVGAGI. The CDR3 is 14 amino acids. The CDR3, as DNA: TGTGCCAGCAGTTGGCTAGCGGGCCAGGGGACCCAGTACTTC. As protein: CASSWLAGQGTQYF.

This chain joins TRBV11-1 and TRBJ1-5, with a weak D call TRBD1 (5 bases). Looked up from germline, CDR1 is SGHAT and CDR2 is FQDESV (reference sequence). V was trimmed by 3 bases and J by 6 bases, leaving 9 bases between them. This CDR3 region has 13 residues. The CDR3 bases are TGTGCCAGCAGCTTTAACGGGGGTCAGCCCCAGCATTTT. This codes for CASSFNGGQPQHF.

The gene calls are TRBV28 and TRBJ1-4, with D unclear. Per germline, CDR1 MDHEN and CDR2 SYDVKM. V gave up 1 base and J gave up 0 bases, with 12 bases separating them. This CDR3 is 17 amino acids long. The CDR3: CASSLYLDGATNEKLFF. CDR3 bases: TGTGCCAGCAGTTTATACCTTGACGGAGCAACTAATGAAAAACTGTTTTTT.

The chain combines TRBV18 with TRBJ1-1, with D unclear. Per germline, CDR1 KGHSH and CDR2 LQKENI. The CDR3 totals 12 residues. Between the trimmed V and J ends, which lost 8 bases and 4 bases, there was a span of 11 bases. The CDR3 DNA reads TGTGCCAGCCAGAACAGTGGCACTGAAGCTTTCTTT. Translating gives CASQNSGTEAFF.

This clone came up once. The chain carries TRBV9 and TRBJ2-3; D gene unclear. The CDR3 has 15 amino acids. Looked up from germline, CDR1 is SGDLS and CDR2 is YYNGEE. V gave up 1 base and J gave up 2 bases, with 11 bases separating them. The CDR3 sequence is CASSVLSTLTDTQYF. In DNA, the CDR3 is TGTGCCAGCAGCGTATTATCTACGCTCACAGATACGCAGTATTTT.